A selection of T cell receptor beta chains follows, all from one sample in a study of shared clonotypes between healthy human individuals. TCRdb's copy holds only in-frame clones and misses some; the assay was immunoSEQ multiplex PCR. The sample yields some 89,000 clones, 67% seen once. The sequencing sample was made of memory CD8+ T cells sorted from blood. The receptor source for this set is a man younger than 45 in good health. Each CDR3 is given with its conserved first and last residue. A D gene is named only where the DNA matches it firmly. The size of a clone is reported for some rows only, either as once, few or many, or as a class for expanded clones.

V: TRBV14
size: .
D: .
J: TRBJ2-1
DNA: TGTGCCAGCAGCCAAGTCCAGGGGCTACAGGGTTACAATGAGCAGTTCTTC
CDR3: CASSQVQGLQGYNEQFF

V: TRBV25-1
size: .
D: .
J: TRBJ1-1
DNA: TGTGCCAGCAGTGACCTGGATTTGTACACTGAAGCTTTCTTT
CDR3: CASSDLDLYTEAFF

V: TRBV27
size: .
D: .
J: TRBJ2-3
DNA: TGTGCCAGCAGTTTATACTTACATAGCACAGATACGCAGTATTTT
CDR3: CASSLYLHSTDTQYF

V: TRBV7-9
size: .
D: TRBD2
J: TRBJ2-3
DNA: TGTGCCAGCAGCTTACCACGGGAGGACGGCACAGATACGCAGTATTTT
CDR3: CASSLPREDGTDTQYF

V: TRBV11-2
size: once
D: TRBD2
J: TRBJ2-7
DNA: TGTGCCAGCAGCGAACCCCCAAAGTGGGTACTAGCGAATAACGAGCAGTACTTC
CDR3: CASSEPPKWVLANNEQYF

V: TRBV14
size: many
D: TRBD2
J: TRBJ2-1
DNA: TGTGCCAGCAGCCAAGATGTCGGGTCCCTAGCGGGAGGCAATGAGCAGTTCTTC
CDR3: CASSQDVGSLAGGNEQFF

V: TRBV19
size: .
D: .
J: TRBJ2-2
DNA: TGTGCCAGTAGTATAGATAACACTCCGAACACCGGGGAGCTGTTTTTT
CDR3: CASSIDNTPNTGELFF

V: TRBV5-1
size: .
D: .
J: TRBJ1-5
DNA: TGCGCCAGCAGCTTGGCCGGGGGATTGGGTCAGCCCCAGCATTTT
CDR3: CASSLAGGLGQPQHF

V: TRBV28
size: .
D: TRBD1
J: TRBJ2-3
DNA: TGTGCCAGCAATCAGGGACAGTTCACAGATACGCAGTATTTT
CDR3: CASNQGQFTDTQYF

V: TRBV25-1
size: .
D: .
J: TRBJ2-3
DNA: TGTGCCAGCAGTGGCCCCGCGAACGAAACGGATACGCAGTATTTT
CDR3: CASSGPANETDTQYF

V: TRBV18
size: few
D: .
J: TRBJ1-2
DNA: TGTGCCAGCTCGCCGGGGGCAGGCAACTATGGCTACACCTTC
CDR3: CASSPGAGNYGYTF

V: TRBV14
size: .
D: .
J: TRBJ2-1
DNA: TGTGCCAGCAGTCGTGACACAGGCATATGGGTTGAGCAGTTCTTC
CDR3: CASSRDTGIWVEQFF

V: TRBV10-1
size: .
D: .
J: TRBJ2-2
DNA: TGCGCCAGCAGTGAGTACGTTCCGGGTCCCGGGGAGCTGTTTTTT
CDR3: CASSEYVPGPGELFF

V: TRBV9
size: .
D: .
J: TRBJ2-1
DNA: TGTGCCAGCAGCGTACCAAACGAGGATGAGCAGTTCTTC
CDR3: CASSVPNEDEQFF

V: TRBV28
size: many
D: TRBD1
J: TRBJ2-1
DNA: TGTGCCAGCAGAGACAGGACAGGGCTAATTGATGAGCAGTTCTTC
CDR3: CASRDRTGLIDEQFF

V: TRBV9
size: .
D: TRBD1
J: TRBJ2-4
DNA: TGTGCCAGCAGCGTAGAGGGAGGACAGGGTGACATTCAGTACTTC
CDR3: CASSVEGGQGDIQYF

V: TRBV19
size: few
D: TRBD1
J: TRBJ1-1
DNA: TGTTCATCAAACAGGGGCAACACTGAAGCTTTCTTT
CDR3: CSSNRGNTEAFF

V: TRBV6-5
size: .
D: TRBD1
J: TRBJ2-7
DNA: TGTGCCAGCCGGGACAGGGGCTACGAGCAGTACTTC
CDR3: CASRDRGYEQYF

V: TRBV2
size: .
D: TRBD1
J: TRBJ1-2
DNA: TGTGCCAGCAGCCTGGGACAGGGAGAGGGCTACACCTTC
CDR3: CASSLGQGEGYTF

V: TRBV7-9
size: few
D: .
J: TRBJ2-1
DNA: TGTGCCAGCAGCTCGAGGGGCTCCTACAATGAGCAGTTCTTC
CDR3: CASSSRGSYNEQFF

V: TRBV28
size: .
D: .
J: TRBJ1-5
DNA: TGTGCCAGCAGTTTTAACCGCCTTAGCAATCAGCCCCAGCATTTT
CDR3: CASSFNRLSNQPQHF

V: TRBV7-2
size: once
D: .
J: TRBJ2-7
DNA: TGTGCCAGCAGCTTAAGAGATCCTGGGACAGGGGCTAGCGGGATGTACTTC
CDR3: CASSLRDPGTGASGMYF

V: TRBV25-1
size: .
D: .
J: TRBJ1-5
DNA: TGTGCCAGCAGTGAAACGGGGTGGGGAAATCAGCCCCAGCATTTT
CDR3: CASSETGWGNQPQHF

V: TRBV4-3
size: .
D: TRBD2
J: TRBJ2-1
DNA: TGCGCCAGCAGCCAAGGGGGACTAGCGGGGGGCAATGAGCAGTTCTTC
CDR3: CASSQGGLAGGNEQFF

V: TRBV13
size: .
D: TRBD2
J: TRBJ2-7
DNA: TGTGCCAGCAGCTTAGCGGGAGGGAAGGACGAGCAGTACTTC
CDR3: CASSLAGGKDEQYF

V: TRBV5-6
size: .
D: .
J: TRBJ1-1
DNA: TGTGCCAGCAGCTTGTTTCGTAGGGGTGGTAACACTGAAGCTTTCTTT
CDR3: CASSLFRRGGNTEAFF

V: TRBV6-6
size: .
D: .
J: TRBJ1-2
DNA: TGTGCCAGCAGTTACCCCACGCCCCGGACGGGGTATGGCTACACCTTC
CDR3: CASSYPTPRTGYGYTF

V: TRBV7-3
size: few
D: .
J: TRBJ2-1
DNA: TGTGCCAGCAGCCCCGAGGGGTACAACAATGAGCAGTTCTTC
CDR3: CASSPEGYNNEQFF

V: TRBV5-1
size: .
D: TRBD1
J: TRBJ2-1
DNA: TGCGCCAGCAGGGGGACAGGATTCAATGAGCAGTTCTTC
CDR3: CASRGTGFNEQFF

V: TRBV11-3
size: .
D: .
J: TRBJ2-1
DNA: TGTGCCAGCAGCTTAGCATGGGGAACTGAGCAGTTCTTC
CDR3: CASSLAWGTEQFF

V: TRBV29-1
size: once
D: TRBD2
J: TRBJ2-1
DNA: TGCAGCGTTGAAGGAGCGGGGAGCTCCTACAATGAGCAGTTCTTC
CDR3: CSVEGAGSSYNEQFF

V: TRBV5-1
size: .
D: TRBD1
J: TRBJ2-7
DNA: TGCGCCAGCAGCTTCCGGACAGGGGGCTCCGAGCAGTACTTC
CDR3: CASSFRTGGSEQYF

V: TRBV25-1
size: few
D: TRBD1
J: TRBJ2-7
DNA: TGTGCCAGCAGTGAGGGACAGGGGGCAAAGGCGGCCTACGAGCAGTACTTC
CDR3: CASSEGQGAKAAYEQYF

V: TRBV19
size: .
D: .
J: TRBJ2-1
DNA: TGTGCCAGTAGTATTACTATATACAATGAGCAGTTCTTC
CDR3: CASSITIYNEQFF

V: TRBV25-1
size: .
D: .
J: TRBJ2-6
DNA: TGTGCCAGCAGTGATAAACAGGGCTCTGGGGCCAACGTCCTGACTTTC
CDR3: CASSDKQGSGANVLTF

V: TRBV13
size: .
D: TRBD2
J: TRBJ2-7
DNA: TGTGCCAGCAGCTCTGGGACTAGCGGGAGGTACGAGCAGTACTTC
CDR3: CASSSGTSGRYEQYF

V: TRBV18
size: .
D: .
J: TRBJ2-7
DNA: TGTGCCAGCTCACCCTACAGGGCGCTTGCCGAGCAGTACTTC
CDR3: CASSPYRALAEQYF

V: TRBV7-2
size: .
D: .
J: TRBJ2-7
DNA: TGTGCCAGCAGCCTAGGAGGTTCAAACTACGAGCAGTACTTC
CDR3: CASSLGGSNYEQYF

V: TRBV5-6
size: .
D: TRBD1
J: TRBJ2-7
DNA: TGTGCCAGCAGCTCGACAGGGGGCAATTTGTACTACGAGCAGTACTTC
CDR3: CASSSTGGNLYYEQYF

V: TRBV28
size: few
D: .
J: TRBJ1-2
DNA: TGTGCCAGCAGCCCCGGGGGGGGGAAGGGCTACACCTTC
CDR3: CASSPGGGKGYTF

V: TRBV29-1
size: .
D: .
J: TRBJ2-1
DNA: TGCAGCGTCACAGGGACAAATGAGCAGTTCTTC
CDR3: CSVTGTNEQFF

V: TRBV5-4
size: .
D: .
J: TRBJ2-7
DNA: TGTGCCAGCAGCCCGAGCTGGGGCTACGAGCAGTACTTC
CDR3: CASSPSWGYEQYF

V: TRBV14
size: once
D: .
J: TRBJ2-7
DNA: TGTGCCAGCAGCCTCTTTTCGGGCTACGAGCAGTACTTC
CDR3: CASSLFSGYEQYF

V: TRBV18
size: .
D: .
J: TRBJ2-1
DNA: TGTGCCAGCTCACCATCGGACAATGAGCAGTTCTTC
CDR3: CASSPSDNEQFF

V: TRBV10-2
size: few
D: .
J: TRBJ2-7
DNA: TGCGCCAGCAGTGAGGTTCAGGTAGCCTACGAGCAGTACTTC
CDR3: CASSEVQVAYEQYF

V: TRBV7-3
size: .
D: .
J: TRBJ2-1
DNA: TGTGCCAGCAGCGCCGGCAAATATGGCGGCTCAAAGGGCCCCTACAATGAGCAGTTCTTC
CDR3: CASSAGKYGGSKGPYNEQFF

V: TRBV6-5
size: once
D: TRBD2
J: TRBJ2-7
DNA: TGTGCCAGCAGTTACTCTCGGCGGGAGAGTTCCTACGAGCAGTACTTC
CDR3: CASSYSRRESSYEQYF

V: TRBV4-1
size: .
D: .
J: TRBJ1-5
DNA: TGCGCCAGCAGCCAAGACCAATCTAGCAATCAGCCCCAGCATTTT
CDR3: CASSQDQSSNQPQHF

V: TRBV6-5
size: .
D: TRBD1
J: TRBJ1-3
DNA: TGTGCCAGCCACAGGGGTGATTCTGGAAACACCATATATTTT
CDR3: CASHRGDSGNTIYF

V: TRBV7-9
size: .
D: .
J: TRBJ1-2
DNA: TGTGCCAGCAGCTCCCGACCCTACTATGGCTACACCTTC
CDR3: CASSSRPYYGYTF

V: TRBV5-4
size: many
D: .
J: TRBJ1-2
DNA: TGTGCCAGCGGGTTGCAGGGTGCGCTCGGCTATGGCTACACCTTC
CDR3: CASGLQGALGYGYTF

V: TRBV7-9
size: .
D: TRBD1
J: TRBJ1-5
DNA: TGTGCCAGCAGCCCACAGGGGAATCCAAATCAGCCCCAGCATTTT
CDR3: CASSPQGNPNQPQHF

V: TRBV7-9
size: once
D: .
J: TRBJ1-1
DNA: TGTGCCAGCAGCTTAACCCTTCCAGGGGCGACTGAAGCTTTCTTT
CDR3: CASSLTLPGATEAFF

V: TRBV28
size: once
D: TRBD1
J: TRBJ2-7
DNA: TGTGCCAGCAGTTTAGAGGGGACAGCGAAGAACTACGAGCAGTACTTC
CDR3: CASSLEGTAKNYEQYF

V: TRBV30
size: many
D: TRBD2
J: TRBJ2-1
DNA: TGTGCCTGGAGTCTCCGAGCGGGGCTTAGCTCCTACAATGAGCAGTTCTTC
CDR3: CAWSLRAGLSSYNEQFF